This T cell receptor (beta chain) was recovered during a study of blood T cell repertoires in COVID-19. Across the whole study: COVID-19 samples, acute and convalescent, were from the United States, Italy and Spain. PBMCs, B-cell-depleted T cells, or T cells were the source of the cDNA or gDNA that made up the material.

In the original processing: Reference gene primer amplification gave nucleated cell count estimates. Profiling relied on immunoSEQ multiplex PCR, and the TCRdb table lists in-frame clones only, not all of them. The DNA was the basis for D and trimming; V, J and clone size are from that table. The table records hundreds of thousands of clones, around 82% of them present only once. CDR3 length equals 17 residues. Between the trimmed V and J ends, which lost 4 bases and 1 base, there was a span of 14 bases. From germline, CDR1 is MGHRA and CDR2 YSYEKL. The clonotype originates from a woman aged 45-65 years with acute or convalescent COVID-19. This chain connects TRBV4-1 to TRBJ2-6; D is uncertain. Sequenced input: peripheral blood. CDR3 coding DNA: TGCGCCAGCAGCCCTAATATTCCGCCATCTGGGGCCAACGTCCTGACTTTC. It yields the protein CASSPNIPPSGANVLTF.